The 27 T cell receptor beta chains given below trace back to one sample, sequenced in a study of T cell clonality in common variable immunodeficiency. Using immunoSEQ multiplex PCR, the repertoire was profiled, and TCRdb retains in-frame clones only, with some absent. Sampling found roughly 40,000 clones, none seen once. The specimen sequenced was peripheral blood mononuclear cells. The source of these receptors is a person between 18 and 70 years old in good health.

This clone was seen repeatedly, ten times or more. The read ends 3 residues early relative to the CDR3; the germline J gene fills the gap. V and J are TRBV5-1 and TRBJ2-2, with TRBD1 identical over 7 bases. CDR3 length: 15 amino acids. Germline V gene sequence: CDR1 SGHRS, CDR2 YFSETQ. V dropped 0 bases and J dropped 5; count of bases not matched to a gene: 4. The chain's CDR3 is CASSLEGAWTGELFF. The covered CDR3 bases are TGCGCCAGCAGCTTGGAGGGGGCGTGGACCGGGGAG.

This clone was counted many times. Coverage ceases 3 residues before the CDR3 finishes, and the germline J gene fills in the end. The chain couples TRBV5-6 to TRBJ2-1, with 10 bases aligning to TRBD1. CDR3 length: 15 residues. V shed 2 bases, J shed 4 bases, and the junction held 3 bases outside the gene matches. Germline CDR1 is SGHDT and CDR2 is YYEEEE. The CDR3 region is CASSFPGQGYNEQFF. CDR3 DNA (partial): TGTGCCAGCAGCTTCCCGGGACAGGGGTACAATGAG.

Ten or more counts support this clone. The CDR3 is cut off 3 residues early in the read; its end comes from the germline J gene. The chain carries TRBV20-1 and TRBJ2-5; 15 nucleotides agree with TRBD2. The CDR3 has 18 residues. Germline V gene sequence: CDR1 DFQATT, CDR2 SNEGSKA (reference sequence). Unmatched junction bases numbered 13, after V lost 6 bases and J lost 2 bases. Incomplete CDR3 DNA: TGCAGTGCCATATCCGGACTAGCGGGAGGGAGGGAACAAGAGACC. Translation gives CSAISGLAGGREQET. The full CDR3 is CSAISGLAGGREQETQYF.

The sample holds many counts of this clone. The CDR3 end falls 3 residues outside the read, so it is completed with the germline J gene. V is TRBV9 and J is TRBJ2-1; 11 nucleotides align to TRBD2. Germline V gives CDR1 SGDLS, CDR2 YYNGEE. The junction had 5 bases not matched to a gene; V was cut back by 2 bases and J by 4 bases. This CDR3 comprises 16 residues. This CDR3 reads CASSVSGTSGYNEQFF. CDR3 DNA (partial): TGTGCCAGCAGCGTCTCCGGGACTAGCGGATACAATGAG.

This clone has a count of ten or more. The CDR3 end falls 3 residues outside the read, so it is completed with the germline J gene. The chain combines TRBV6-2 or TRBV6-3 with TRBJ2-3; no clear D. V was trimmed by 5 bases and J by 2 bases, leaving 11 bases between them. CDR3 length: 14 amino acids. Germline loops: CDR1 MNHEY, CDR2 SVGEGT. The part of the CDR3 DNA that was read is TGTGCCAGCAGTCGGTCTGAAACCACAGATACG. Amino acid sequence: CASSRSETTDT. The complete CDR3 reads CASSRSETTDTQYF.

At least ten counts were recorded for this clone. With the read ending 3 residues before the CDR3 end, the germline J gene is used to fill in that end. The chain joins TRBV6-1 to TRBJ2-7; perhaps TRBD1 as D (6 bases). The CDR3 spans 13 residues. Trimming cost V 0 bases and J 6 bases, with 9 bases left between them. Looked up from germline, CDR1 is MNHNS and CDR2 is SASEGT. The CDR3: CASSEAGAREQYF. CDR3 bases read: TGTGCCAGCAGTGAAGCGGGGGCCCGCGAG.

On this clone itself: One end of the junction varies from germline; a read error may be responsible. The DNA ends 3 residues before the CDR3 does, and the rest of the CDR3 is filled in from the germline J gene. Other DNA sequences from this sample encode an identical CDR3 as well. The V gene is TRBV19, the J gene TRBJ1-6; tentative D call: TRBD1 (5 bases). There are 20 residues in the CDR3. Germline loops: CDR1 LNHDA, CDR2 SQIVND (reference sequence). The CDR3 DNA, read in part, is TGCGCCAGTAGTATATTCCCCCCCGACAGAAGAAGCTCCTATAATTCACCC. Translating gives CASSIFPPDRRSSYNSP. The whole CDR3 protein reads CASSIFPPDRRSSYNSPLHF.

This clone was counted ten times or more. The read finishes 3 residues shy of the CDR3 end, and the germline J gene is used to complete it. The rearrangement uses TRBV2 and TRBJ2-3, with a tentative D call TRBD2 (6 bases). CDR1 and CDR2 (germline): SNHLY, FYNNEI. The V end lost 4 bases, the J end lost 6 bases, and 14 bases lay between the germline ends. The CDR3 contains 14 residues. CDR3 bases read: TGTGCCAGCAGTGCCGGCTCTCGGGGGGATACG. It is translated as CASSAGSRGDT. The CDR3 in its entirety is CASSAGSRGDTQYF.

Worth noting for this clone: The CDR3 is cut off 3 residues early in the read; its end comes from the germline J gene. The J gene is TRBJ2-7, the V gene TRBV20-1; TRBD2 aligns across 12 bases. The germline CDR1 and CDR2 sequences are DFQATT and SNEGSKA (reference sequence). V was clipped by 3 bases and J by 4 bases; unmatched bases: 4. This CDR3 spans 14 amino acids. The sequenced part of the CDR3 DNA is TGCAGTGCTAGGTCGACTAGCGGGAGTTACGAG. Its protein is CSARSTSGSYE. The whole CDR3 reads CSARSTSGSYEQYF.

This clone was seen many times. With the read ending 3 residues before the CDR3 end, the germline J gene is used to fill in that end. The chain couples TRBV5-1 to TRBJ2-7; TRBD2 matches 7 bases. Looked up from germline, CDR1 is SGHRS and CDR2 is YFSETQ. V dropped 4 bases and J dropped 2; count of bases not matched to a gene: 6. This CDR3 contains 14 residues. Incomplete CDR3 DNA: TGCGCCAGCAGCCTGACTAGCAGAACCTACGAG. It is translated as CASSLTSRTYE. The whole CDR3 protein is CASSLTSRTYEQYF.

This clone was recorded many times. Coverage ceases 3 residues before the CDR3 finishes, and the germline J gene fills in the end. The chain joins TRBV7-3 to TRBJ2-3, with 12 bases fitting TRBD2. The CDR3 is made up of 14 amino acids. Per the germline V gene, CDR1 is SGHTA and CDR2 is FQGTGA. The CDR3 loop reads CASSLALAGGTQYF. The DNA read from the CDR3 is TGTGCCAGCAGCTTAGCACTAGCGGGAGGCACG.

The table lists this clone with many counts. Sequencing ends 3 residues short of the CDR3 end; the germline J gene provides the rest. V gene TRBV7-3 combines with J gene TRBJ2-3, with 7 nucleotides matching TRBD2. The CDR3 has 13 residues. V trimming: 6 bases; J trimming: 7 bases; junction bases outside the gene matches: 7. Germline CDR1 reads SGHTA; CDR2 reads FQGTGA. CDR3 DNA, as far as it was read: TGTGCCAGCAGTCCACCTAGCGGCCATACG. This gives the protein CASSPPSGHT. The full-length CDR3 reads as CASSPPSGHTQYF. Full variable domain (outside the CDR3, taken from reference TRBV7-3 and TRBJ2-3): GAGVSQTPSNKVTEKGKYVELRCDPISGHTALYWYRQSLGQGPEFLIYFQGTGAADDSGLPNDRFFAVRPEGSVSTLKIQRTERGDSAVYLCASSPPSGHTQYFGPGTRLTVL.

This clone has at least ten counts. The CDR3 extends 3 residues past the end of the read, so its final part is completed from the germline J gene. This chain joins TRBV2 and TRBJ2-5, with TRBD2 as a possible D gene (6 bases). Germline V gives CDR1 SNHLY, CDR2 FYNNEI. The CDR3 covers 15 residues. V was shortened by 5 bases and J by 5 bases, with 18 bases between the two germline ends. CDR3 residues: CASSTFQGGGETQYF. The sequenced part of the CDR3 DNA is TGTGCCAGCAGTACCTTCCAAGGTGGGGGGGAGACC.

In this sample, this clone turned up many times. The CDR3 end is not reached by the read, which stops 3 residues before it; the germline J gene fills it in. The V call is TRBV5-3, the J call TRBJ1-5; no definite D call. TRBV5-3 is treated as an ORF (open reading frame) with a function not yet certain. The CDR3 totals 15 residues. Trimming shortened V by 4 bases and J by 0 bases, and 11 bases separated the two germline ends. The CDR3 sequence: CARSAAEHSNQPQHF. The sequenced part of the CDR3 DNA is TGTGCCAGAAGCGCGGCCGAACATAGCAATCAGCCC.

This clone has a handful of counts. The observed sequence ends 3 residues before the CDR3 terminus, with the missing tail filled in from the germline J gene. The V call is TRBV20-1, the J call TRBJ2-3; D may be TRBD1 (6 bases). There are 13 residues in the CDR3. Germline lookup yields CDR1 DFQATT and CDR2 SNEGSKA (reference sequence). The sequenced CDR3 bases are TGCAGTGCAGGGGGTTATAGCAATCAGCCG. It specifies CSAGGYSNQP. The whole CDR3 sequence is CSAGGYSNQPQYF.

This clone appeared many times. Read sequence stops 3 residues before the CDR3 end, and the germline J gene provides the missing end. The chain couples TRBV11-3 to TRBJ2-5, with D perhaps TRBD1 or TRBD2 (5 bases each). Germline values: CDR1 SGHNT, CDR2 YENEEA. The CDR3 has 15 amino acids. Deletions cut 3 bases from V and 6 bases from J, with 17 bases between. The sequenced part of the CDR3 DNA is TGTGCCAGCAGCTTGAGACAGTCGGTCGGGAAGACC. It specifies CASSLRQSVGKT. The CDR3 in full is CASSLRQSVGKTQYF. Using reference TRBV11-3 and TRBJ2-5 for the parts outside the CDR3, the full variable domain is EAGVVQSPRYKIIEKKQPVAFWCNPISGHNTLYWYLQNLGQGPELLIRYENEEAVDDSQLPKDRFSAERLKGVDSTLKIQPAELGDSAVYLCASSLRQSVGKTQYFGPGTRLLVL.

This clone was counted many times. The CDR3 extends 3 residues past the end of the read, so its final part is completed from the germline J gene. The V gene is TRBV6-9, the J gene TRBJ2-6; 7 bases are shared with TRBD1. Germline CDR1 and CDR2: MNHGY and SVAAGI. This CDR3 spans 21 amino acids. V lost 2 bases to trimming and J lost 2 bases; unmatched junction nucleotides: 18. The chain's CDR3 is CASSYRTLGQSGLAGANVLTF. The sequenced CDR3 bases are TGTGCCAGCAGTTATCGTACCTTGGGACAGTCCGGCTTGGCTGGGGCCAACGTC.

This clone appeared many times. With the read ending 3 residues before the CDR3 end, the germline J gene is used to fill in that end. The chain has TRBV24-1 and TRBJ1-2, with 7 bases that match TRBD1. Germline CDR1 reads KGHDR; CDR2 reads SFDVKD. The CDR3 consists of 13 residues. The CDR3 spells CATREDRVGGYTF. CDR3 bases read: TGTGCCACCAGAGAAGACAGGGTAGGCGGC.

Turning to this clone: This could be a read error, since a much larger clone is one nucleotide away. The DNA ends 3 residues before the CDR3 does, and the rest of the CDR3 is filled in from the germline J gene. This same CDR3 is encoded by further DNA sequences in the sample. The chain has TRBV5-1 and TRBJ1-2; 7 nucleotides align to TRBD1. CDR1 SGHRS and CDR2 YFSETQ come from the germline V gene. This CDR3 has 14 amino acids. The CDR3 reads CASSSTDRAYGYTF. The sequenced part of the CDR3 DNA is TGCGCCAGCAGCTCCACAGACAGGGCGTATGGA.

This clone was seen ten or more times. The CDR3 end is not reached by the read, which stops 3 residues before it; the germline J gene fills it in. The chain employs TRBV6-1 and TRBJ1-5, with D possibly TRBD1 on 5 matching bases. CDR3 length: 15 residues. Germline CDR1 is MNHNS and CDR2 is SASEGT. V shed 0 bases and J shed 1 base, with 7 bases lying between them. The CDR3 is CASSEAGGSNQPQHF. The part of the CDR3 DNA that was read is TGTGCCAGCAGTGAAGCGGGGGGAAGCAATCAGCCC.

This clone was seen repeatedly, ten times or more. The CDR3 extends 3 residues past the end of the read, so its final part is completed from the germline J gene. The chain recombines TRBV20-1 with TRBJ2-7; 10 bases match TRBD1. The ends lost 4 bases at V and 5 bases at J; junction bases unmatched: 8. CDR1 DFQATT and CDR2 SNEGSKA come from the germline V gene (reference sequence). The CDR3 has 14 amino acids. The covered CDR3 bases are TGCAGTGCTACATCCGGGACAGGGGAACACGAG. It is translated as CSATSGTGEHE. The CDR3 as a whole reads CSATSGTGEHEQYF.

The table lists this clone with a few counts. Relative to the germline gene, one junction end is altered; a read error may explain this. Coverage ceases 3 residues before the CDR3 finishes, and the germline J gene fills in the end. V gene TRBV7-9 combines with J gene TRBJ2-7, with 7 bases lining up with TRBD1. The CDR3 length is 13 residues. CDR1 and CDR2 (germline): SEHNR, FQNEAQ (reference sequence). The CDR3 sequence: CSSSLTTGHEQYF. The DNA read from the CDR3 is TGTTCCAGCAGCTTAACGACAGGGCACGAG.

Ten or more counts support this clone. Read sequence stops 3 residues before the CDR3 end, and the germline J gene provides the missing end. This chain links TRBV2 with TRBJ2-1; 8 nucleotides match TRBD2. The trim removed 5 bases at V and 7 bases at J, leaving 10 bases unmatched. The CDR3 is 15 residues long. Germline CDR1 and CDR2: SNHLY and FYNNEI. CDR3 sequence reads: CASSSRAGVWNEQFF. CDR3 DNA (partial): TGTGCCAGCAGTTCACGAGCGGGAGTGTGGAATGAG.

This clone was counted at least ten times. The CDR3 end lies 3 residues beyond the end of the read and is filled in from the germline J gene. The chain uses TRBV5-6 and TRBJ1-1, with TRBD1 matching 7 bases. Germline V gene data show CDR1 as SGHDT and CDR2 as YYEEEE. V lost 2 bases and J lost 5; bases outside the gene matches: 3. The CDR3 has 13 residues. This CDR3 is CASSFGRGTEAFF. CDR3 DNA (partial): TGTGCCAGCAGCTTTGGCAGGGGGACTGAA. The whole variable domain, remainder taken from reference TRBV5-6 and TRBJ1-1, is DAGVTQSPTHLIKTRGQQVTLRCSPKSGHDTVSWYQQALGQGPQFIFQYYEEEERQRGNFPDRFSGHQFPNYSSELNVNALLLGDSALYLCASSFGRGTEAFFGQGTRLTVV.

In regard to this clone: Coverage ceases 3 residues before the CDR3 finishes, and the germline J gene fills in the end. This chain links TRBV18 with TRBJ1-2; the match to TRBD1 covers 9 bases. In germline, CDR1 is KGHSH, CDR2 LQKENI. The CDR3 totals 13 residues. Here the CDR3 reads CASSPGQGVDYTF. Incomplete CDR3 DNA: TGTGCCAGCTCACCGGGACAGGGAGTCGAC.

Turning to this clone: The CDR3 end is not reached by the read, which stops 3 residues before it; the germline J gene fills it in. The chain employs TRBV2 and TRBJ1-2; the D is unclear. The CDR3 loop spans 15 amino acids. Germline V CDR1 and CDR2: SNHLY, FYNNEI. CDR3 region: CASSEQALPAYDYTF. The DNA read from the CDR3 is TGTGCCAGCAGTGAACAGGCCTTGCCAGCCTACGAC.

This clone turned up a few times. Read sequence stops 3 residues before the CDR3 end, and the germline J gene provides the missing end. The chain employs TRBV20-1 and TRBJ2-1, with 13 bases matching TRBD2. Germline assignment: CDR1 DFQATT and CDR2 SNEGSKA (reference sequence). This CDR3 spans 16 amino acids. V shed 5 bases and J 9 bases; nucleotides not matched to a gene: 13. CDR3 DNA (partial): TGCAGTGCTTCAAAAAGGGGACTAGCGGGATCAAGTGAG. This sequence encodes CSASKRGLAGSSE. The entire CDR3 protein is CSASKRGLAGSSEQFF.